A selection of T cell receptor beta chains follows, all from one sample in a study of T cell repertoires in cytomegalovirus infection. From the reads, TCRdb called clonotypes with MiXCR, one entry per CDR3 protein. This table has some 300,000 distinct CDR3 sequences, roughly 13% appearing once. Material for sequencing was PBMCs. The receptors derive from a human donor in good health (CMV status not recorded). Some clones in this sample may be carry-over from other donors' samples. Each CDR3 is given with its conserved first and last residue. D genes are given only for firm matches. The size of a clone is reported for some rows only, either as once, few or many, or as a class for expanded clones.

>-|TRBV28|TRBJ2-4|TRBD2
CASSLSLRTSVF
TGTGCCAGCAGTTTATCCCTAAGGACTAGCGTCTTC
>-|TRBV19|TRBJ1-1|TRBD1
CASSIGHRDRLEAFF
TGTGCCAGTAGTATAGGCCACCGGGACAGGCTTGAAGCTTTCTTT
>-|TRBV20-1|TRBJ2-2|TRBD2
CSARDIRTPSGSDTGELFF
TGCAGTGCTAGAGATATCAGGACTCCTAGCGGGAGTGATACCGGGGAGCTGTTTTTT
>-|TRBV28|TRBJ1-1|-
CASCREGITEAFF
TGTGCCTCCTGCAGGGAAGGGATCACTGAAGCTTTCTTT
>few|TRBV9|TRBJ2-7|-
CASSVAGRDHEQYF
TGTGCCAGCAGCGTAGCTGGCCGGGACCACGAGCAGTACTTC
>few|TRBV7-9|TRBJ2-4|-
CASSRREGIENIQYF
TGTGCCAGCAGCCGTCGTGAGGGGATAGAAAACATTCAGTACTTC
>few|TRBV6-6|TRBJ2-7|TRBD2
CASSYWGGGGTTSGRSYEQYF
TGTGCCAGCAGTTACTGGGGGGGAGGGGGCACGACTAGCGGGAGATCCTACGAGCAGTACTTC
>-|TRBV11-2|TRBJ1-5|-
CASSLDHGSNQPQHF
TGTGCCAGCAGCTTAGATCACGGTAGCAATCAGCCCCAGCATTTT
>few|TRBV15|TRBJ1-5|TRBD1
CATSVDRGGNQPQHF
TGTGCCACCAGCGTCGACAGGGGAGGCAATCAGCCCCAGCATTTT
>-|TRBV15|TRBJ1-1|-
CATRGRIYTEAFF
TGTGCCACCAGGGGACGGATCTACACTGAAGCTTTCTTT
>many|TRBV7-2|TRBJ2-3|-
CASSLDMGLYTDTQYF
TGTGCCAGCAGCTTAGACATGGGACTTTACACAGATACGCAGTATTTT